Reported below is one T cell receptor beta chain. Here immunoSEQ multiplex PCR was the method, and the copy in TCRdb shows in-frame clones only, minus some. The repertoire holds about 83,000 clones, with roughly 80% as singletons. The data originate from a study of blood T cell repertoires in COVID-19. The CDR3 covers 14 residues. V lost 4 bases, J lost 7 bases, and 2 bases stayed unmatched. Germline V gene lookup returns CDR1 MNHEY and CDR2 SVGAGI. V usage is TRBV6-5 and J usage is TRBJ1-4; 11 nucleotides match TRBD1. Sequences were obtained from peripheral blood. This receptor was taken from an elderly woman with acute or convalescent COVID-19. This CDR3 is CASSFGQGAEKLFF. CDR3 DNA: TGTGCCAGCAGTTTCGGACAGGGGGCTGAAAAACTGTTTTTT.